This TCR beta chain was identified in a study of T cell responses to AZD1222 COVID-19 vaccine. For the study at large: Some second doses came at about 4 weeks and others at about 12 weeks; these were pooled.

Trimming left V 6 bases short and J 3 bases short, with 16 bases between. Germline V gene sequence: CDR1 SGHTS, CDR2 YDEGEE. The CDR3 has 14 residues. Sequencing was performed with immunoSEQ multiplex PCR; in TCRdb, only in-frame clones are kept and a portion is missing. The table records approximately 110,000 clones, 88% of them present only once. Overall study results and limits: Across spike, vaccine-associated CD4 TCRs were found, dominant at 160-218 and 743-854. Spike-specific TCR breadth and depth were elevated following two AZD1222 doses.

The sample holds a few counts of this clone. Its antigen is as yet unknown. Sequences were derived from peripheral blood, sampled on day 0 of AZD1222 vaccination. This chain uses TRBV5-8 with TRBJ2-7, with D tentatively TRBD1 (6 bases). The TCR comes from an adult in good health. The DNA for the CDR3 is TGTGCCAGCATCAAAGGGACACTCCGCTACGAGCAGTACTTC. It codes for CASIKGTLRYEQYF.